The 5 T cell receptor beta chains below were found in one sample sequenced in a study of monozygotic twins with inflammatory bowel disease. TCRdb re-called the 5' RACE reads; every CDR3 protein appears as one record, without DNA. The table for this sample gives about 200,000 distinct CDR3 sequences. Sample: blood. The receptors derive from a human donor with ulcerative colitis or Crohn's disease, or a healthy co-twin of an affected twin (not recorded which).

The chain employs TRBV11-2 and TRBJ2-7. Looked up from germline, CDR1 is SGHAT and CDR2 is FQNNGV. The CDR3 length is 15 residues. CDR3 sequence: CASSLERVSSYEQYF.

The chain uses TRBV7-3 and TRBJ2-4; the TRBD1 assignment by TCRdb is unverifiable without DNA. Per the germline V gene, CDR1 is SGHTA and CDR2 is FQGTGA. This CDR3 spans 13 amino acids. CDR3 protein: CASSQDRGSIQYF.

The genes are TRBV2 and TRBJ1-3; TCRdb indicates TRBD1, and absent DNA this call remains unverified. This CDR3 is 16 amino acids long. Germline CDR1 SNHLY, CDR2 FYNNEI. CDR3 amino acids: CASSEANRGAGNTIYF.

CDR3 residues: CAWNPGTLNEQFF. The rearrangement joins TRBV30 to TRBJ2-1; TCRdb indicates TRBD1, and absent DNA this call remains unverified. The germline V gene encodes CDR1 GTSNPN and CDR2 SVGIG (reference sequence). There are 13 residues in the CDR3.

The V call is TRBV18, the J call TRBJ1-5; the TRBD1 assignment by TCRdb is unverifiable without DNA. The length of the CDR3 is 15 residues. CDR1 and CDR2 from the germline V gene are KGHSH and LQKENI. The CDR3 spells CASSPHRDSNQPQHF.